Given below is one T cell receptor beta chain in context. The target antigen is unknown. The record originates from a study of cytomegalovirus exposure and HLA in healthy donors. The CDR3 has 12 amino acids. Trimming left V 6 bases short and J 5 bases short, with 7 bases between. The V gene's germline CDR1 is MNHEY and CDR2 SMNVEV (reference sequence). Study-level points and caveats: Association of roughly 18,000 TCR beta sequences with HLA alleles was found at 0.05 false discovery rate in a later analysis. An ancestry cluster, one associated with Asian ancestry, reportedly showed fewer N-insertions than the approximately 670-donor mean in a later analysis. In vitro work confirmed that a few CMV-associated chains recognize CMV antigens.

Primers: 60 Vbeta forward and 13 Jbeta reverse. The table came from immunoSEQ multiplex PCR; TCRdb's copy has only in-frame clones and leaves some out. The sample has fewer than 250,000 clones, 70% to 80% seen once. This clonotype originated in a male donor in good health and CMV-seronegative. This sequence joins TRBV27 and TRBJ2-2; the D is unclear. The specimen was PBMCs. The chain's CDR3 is CASRIRTGELFF. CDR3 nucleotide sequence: TGTGCCAGCAGAATTAGAACCGGGGAGCTGTTTTTT.